Listed here is a single TCR beta chain. Individuals drawn from 20 to 30 US areas were about 18 to 100 years old. Participant-reported clinical history was the basis for cohort assignment. These data come from a study of blood T cell repertoires in COVID-19. Background on the study: Samples representing acute and convalescent COVID-19 were sourced from the United States, Italy and Spain.

Repertoires were generated with immunoSEQ multiplex PCR, while TCRdb's copy carries only in-frame clones and drops some. The sample contains about 220,000 clones, approximately 83% of which appear only once. Germline loops: CDR1 LGHNA, CDR2 YNFKEQ. This CDR3 comprises 14 residues. Between the trimmed V and J ends, which lost 1 base and 8 bases, there was a span of 11 bases. Sequencing used PBMCs or T cells enriched from blood (not recorded which). The sequence came from a woman between 55 and 75 years old who had recovered from COVID-19. The chain joins TRBV4-2 to TRBJ1-4; the D is unclear. The CDR3 loop reads CASSQGFGGEKLFF. In DNA, the CDR3 is TGTGCCAGCAGCCAAGGCTTTGGCGGGGAAAAACTGTTTTTT.